This TCR beta chain was found in a study of cytomegalovirus exposure and HLA in healthy donors. There are a few counts of this clone. The antigen remains unidentified. The PCR used 60 Vbeta and 13 Jbeta primers. This table comes from immunoSEQ multiplex PCR, and its TCRdb copy is limited to in-frame clones, with some not included. Of 87,000 or so clones in the sample, about 8% are singletons; the top ten hold approximately 2.4%. Findings of the study overall: Later analysis showed most CMV-associated TCR beta chains appearing HLA-restricted. The likely explanation for a cluster of highly shared sequence variants was sequencing artifact. A later analysis found TCR association rates differed by HLA locus, highest for DRB1 and lowest for HLA-C. The records held CMV serostatus as the only immune exposure information.

Trimming removed 2 bases from V and 0 bases from J; junction bases left unmatched: 9. Germline-derived CDR1 and CDR2 are MDHEN and SYDVKM. The CDR3 has 18 amino acids. Sequenced material: PBMCs. This TCR came from a middle-aged man in good health and CMV-seronegative. The chain has TRBV28 and TRBJ2-3; 9 positions match TRBD2. CDR3 residues: CASSLEKGLAASTDTQYF. CDR3 in DNA: TGTGCCAGCAGTTTAGAAAAGGGACTAGCAGCTAGCACAGATACGCAGTATTTT.